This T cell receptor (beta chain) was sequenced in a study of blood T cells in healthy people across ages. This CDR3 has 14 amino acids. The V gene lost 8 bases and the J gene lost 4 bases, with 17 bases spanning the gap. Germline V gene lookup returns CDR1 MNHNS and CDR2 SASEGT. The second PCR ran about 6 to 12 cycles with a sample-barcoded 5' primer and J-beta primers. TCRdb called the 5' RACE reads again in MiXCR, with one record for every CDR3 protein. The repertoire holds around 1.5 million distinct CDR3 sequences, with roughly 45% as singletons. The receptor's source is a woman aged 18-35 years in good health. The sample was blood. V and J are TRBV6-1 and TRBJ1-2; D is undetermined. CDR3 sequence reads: CASLERAGSYGYTF. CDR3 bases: TGTGCCAGCCTCGAAAGGGCGGGCTCCTATGGCTACACCTTC.